This passage covers 30 T cell receptor beta chains from one sample sequenced in a study of T-cell memory formation after mild COVID-19. TCRdb re-derived calls from the 5' RACE reads in MiXCR, one entry per CDR3 protein. The data contain 250,000 to 300,000 distinct CDR3 sequences, approximately 8.4% of them seen just once; the ten biggest clones take up approximately 23%. The sequenced sample was PBMCs or a T cell subset sorted from them (not recorded which). The receptors here all came from a man between 18 and 29 years old who had mild COVID-19 (a few samples of this study predate the infection). Cell type and time point are not known.

This chain links TRBV10-2 with TRBJ2-7, with D maybe TRBD1 (5 bases). Trimming shortened V by 4 bases and J by 6 bases, and 13 bases separated the two germline ends. Germline V lookup: CDR1 WSHSY, CDR2 SAAADI. The CDR3 covers 13 residues. CDR3 protein: CASSGTWGSEQYF. CDR3 nucleotides: TGCGCCAGCAGTGGGACATGGGGTAGCGAGCAGTACTTC.

This clonotype was found a few times. The chain is built from TRBV5-1 and TRBJ2-3, with D possibly being TRBD1 (5 bases). The V gene lost 4 bases and the J gene lost 2 bases, with 17 bases spanning the gap. The CDR3 consists of 16 residues. Germline values: CDR1 SGHRS, CDR2 YFSETQ. The CDR3 nucleotides read TGCGCCAGCAGCCTGGAAGGGGTTGTTTCCACAGATACGCAGTATTTT. Translation: CASSLEGVVSTDTQYF.

The chain has TRBV7-9 and TRBJ2-1; TRBD1 matches 7 bases. Trimming removed 11 bases from V and 1 base from J; junction bases left unmatched: 8. The CDR3 extends over 14 amino acids. Looked up from germline, CDR1 is SEHNR and CDR2 is FQNEAQ (reference sequence). The CDR3 nucleotides read TGTGCCCTCACCGAGGGGGCGTCCTACAATGAGCAGTTCTTC. As protein: CALTEGASYNEQFF.

The chain is built from TRBV27 and TRBJ2-3; 11 bases fit TRBD1. V shed 4 bases, J shed 8 bases, and the junction held 5 bases outside the gene matches. The CDR3 contains 14 residues. CDR1 is MNHEY and CDR2 is SMNVEV in the germline V gene (reference sequence). Here the CDR3 reads CASSWTGGRGTQYF. The CDR3 region has the DNA TGTGCCAGCAGTTGGACAGGGGGCCGGGGTACGCAGTATTTT.

This clonotype was detected many times. The genes are TRBV11-2 and TRBJ2-1; 15 bases map to TRBD2. The V and J ends lost 1 base and 1 base, in that order; junction bases with no gene match: 8. Germline V gives CDR1 SGHAT, CDR2 FQNNGV. This CDR3 contains 20 residues. The CDR3 nucleotides read TGTGCCAGCAGCTTAGCTTGGACTAGCGGGGGGGCGAGGTCCTACAATGAGCAGTTCTTC. Protein product: CASSLAWTSGGARSYNEQFF. Combining the CDR3 with reference TRBV11-2 and TRBJ2-1 gives the whole variable domain EAGVAQSPRYKIIEKRQSVAFWCNPISGHATLYWYQQILGQGPKLLIQFQNNGVVDDSQLPKDRFSAERLKGVDSTLKIQPAKLEDSAVYLCASSLAWTSGGARSYNEQFFGPGTRLTVL.

This clonotype was counted ten times or more. CDR3 loop: CASSQDLGGAPDTQYF. CDR3 DNA: TGTGCCAGCAGCCAAGATTTAGGGGGGGCCCCAGATACGCAGTATTTT. The chain employs TRBV4-2 and TRBJ2-3, with D possibly TRBD2 on 7 matching bases. Trimming took 0 bases from V and 4 from J, leaving 14 bases between them. Per the germline V gene, CDR1 is LGHNA and CDR2 is YNFKEQ. The CDR3 contains 16 residues.

This clonotype has just a few counts. The V call is TRBV4-3, the J call TRBJ2-3, with D perhaps given as TRBD1 or TRBD2 (5 bases each). Trimming pared 0 bases from V and 4 bases from J, leaving 8 bases between. Germline V gene data show CDR1 as LGHNA and CDR2 as YSLEER. The CDR3 runs to 14 residues. As DNA, the CDR3 is TGCGCCAGCAGCCAAGACTCGGGGCCAGATACGCAGTATTTT. Translating gives CASSQDSGPDTQYF.

The CDR3 DNA follows: TGTGCCAGCAGCCAAGATTGGACTAGCGGTTACAATGAGCAGTTCTTC. This gives the protein CASSQDWTSGYNEQFF. This chain links TRBV4-2 with TRBJ2-1, with 10 bases that match TRBD2. The length of the CDR3 is 16 residues. Germline V gene data show CDR1 as LGHNA and CDR2 as YNFKEQ. With 0 bases clipped from V and 4 bases from J, the junction kept 3 bases outside the gene matches.

The sample holds many counts of this clonotype. This sequence joins TRBV29-1 and TRBJ1-4, with D possibly TRBD1 on 6 matching bases. V was shortened by 7 bases and J by 11 bases, with 11 bases between the two germline ends. Per the germline V gene, CDR1 is SQVTM and CDR2 is ANQGSEA. CDR3 length: 10 residues. This chain's CDR3 is CSGYREKLFF. The CDR3, as DNA: TGCAGCGGTTACAGGGAGAAACTGTTTTTT.

This clonotype was found a few times. The rearrangement links TRBV7-9 to TRBJ1-1; no clear D. The CDR3 runs 13 residues. V dropped 6 bases and J dropped 3 bases, with 11 bases sitting between them. Germline values: CDR1 SEHNR, CDR2 FQNEAQ (reference sequence). The CDR3 sequence is CASRQDRYTEAFF. CDR3 bases: TGTGCCAGCAGACAAGACCGATACACTGAAGCTTTCTTT.

A word on this clonotype: A junction boundary mismatches the germline segment, possibly from a read error. The chain joins TRBV4-1 to TRBJ2-3, with D unclear. The length of the CDR3 is 16 residues. CDR1 is MGHRA, CDR2 YSYEKL, per germline. CDR3 sequence reads: CASSQEWLPSTDTQYF. The CDR3 DNA reads as TGCGCCAGCAGCCAAGAGTGGCTACCAAGCACAGACACGCAGTATTTT.

The table lists this clonotype with a few counts. V gene TRBV27 combines with J gene TRBJ2-3, with a tentative D call TRBD2 (6 bases). V was pared by 6 bases and J by 4 bases, with 11 bases between. CDR3 length: 13 residues. The germline CDR1 and CDR2 sequences are MNHEY and SMNVEV (reference sequence). CDR3 sequence reads: CASSYGGADTQYF. The CDR3 DNA is TGTGCCAGCAGCTACGGCGGGGCAGATACGCAGTATTTT.

This clonotype has just a few counts. V is TRBV15 and J is TRBJ1-2; D may be TRBD1 (5 bases). The germline gives CDR1 LNHNV, CDR2 YYDKDF (reference sequence). The ends were cut back, 8 bases at V and 6 bases at J, with 10 bases in the middle. This CDR3 contains 11 residues. CDR3 region: CATQGLNGYTF. The DNA for the CDR3 is TGTGCCACCCAGGGTTTGAATGGCTACACCTTC.

This clonotype was counted only a few times. The CDR3 nucleotides are TGTGCCAGCAGTGATCTAGCGTGGTACAATGAGCAGTTCTTC. Its translation: CASSDLAWYNEQFF. The J gene is TRBJ2-1, the V gene TRBV2; a weak D match, TRBD2 (6 bases). This CDR3 is built from 14 residues. V was cut by 3 bases and J by 4 bases, with 10 bases left in between. Germline values: CDR1 SNHLY, CDR2 FYNNEI.

This clonotype was recorded many times. This CDR3 reads CASSLAPGTGNTIYF. The CDR3 DNA reads TGCGCCAGCAGCTTGGCCCCAGGGACTGGAAACACCATATATTTT. This sequence joins TRBV5-1 and TRBJ1-3; TRBD1 is a possible D gene (5 bases). The CDR3 is 15 amino acids. V was pared by 0 bases and J by 2 bases, with 9 bases between. Germline CDR1 and CDR2: SGHRS and YFSETQ.

J is TRBJ2-2 and V is TRBV11-2; 12 bases line up with TRBD2. Germline V gene sequence: CDR1 SGHAT, CDR2 FQNNGV. J gave up 3 bases and V 4 bases, and 3 bases lay outside the gene matches. The CDR3 consists of 16 residues. CDR3 protein: CASSYGLAGYTGELFF. The DNA of the CDR3 is TGTGCCAGCAGCTATGGACTAGCGGGGTACACCGGGGAGCTGTTTTTT.

The V call is TRBV6-5, the J call TRBJ2-7; tentative D call: TRBD1 (6 bases). V lost 10 bases to trimming and J lost 0 bases, with 16 bases between them. Germline values: CDR1 MNHEY, CDR2 SVGAGI. The CDR3 covers 14 residues. The CDR3 bases are TGTGCCACCACTACAGGGCCTAGCTCCTACGAGCAGTACTTC. It specifies CATTTGPSSYEQYF.

The chain couples TRBV7-9 to TRBJ2-3, with D possibly TRBD1 on 5 matching bases. The CDR3 loop spans 15 amino acids. V lost 5 bases and J lost 0, with 12 bases in between. Germline V gene sequence: CDR1 SEHNR, CDR2 FQNEAQ (reference sequence). The CDR3 coding sequence is TGTGCCAGCAGCCAGACAGTTACTAGCACAGATACGCAGTATTTT. This sequence encodes CASSQTVTSTDTQYF.

In this sample, this clonotype turned up a few times. The chain couples TRBV5-1 to TRBJ2-3; the D call may be TRBD1 or TRBD2 (5 bases each). Germline CDR1 reads SGHRS; CDR2 reads YFSETQ. Trimming took 0 bases from V and 2 from J, leaving 10 bases between them. The CDR3 is 15 residues long. Here the CDR3 DNA reads TGCGCCAGCAGCTTGGGAGGGACGAACACAGATACGCAGTATTTT. Amino acid sequence: CASSLGGTNTDTQYF.

The chain employs TRBV6-1 and TRBJ2-1; the D gene is possibly TRBD1 (5 bases). The germline CDR1 and CDR2 sequences are MNHNS and SASEGT. The ends were cut back, 6 bases at V and 7 bases at J, with 13 bases in the middle. This CDR3 spans 13 amino acids. The CDR3 reads CASSYVGENEQFF. In DNA, the CDR3 is TGTGCCAGCAGCTATGTAGGGGAAAATGAGCAGTTCTTC.

The chain carries TRBV21-1 and TRBJ2-4; the table's D call, TRBD1, was not checked against the DNA. TRBV21-1 is a pseudogene. This CDR3 contains 17 residues. The CDR3 nucleotides are TGTGCCAGCCTCCGGGACAGGGTCTCACTAGCCAAAAACATTCAGTACTTC. This codes for CASLRDRVSLAKNIQYF.

The rearrangement uses TRBV20-1 and TRBJ2-1, with D tentatively TRBD1 (6 bases). With 4 bases removed from V and 0 bases from J, the gap between germline ends came to 13 bases. CDR3 size: 15 residues. Looked up from germline, CDR1 is DFQATT and CDR2 is SNEGSKA (reference sequence). The CDR3 here is CSATRDRSSYNEQFF. In nucleotides, the CDR3 is TGCAGTGCTACCCGAGACAGGTCCTCCTACAATGAGCAGTTCTTC.

This clonotype was detected many times. The gene calls are TRBV4-1 and TRBJ2-3, with 12 bases lining up with TRBD2. After removal of 0 bases from V and 3 bases from J, the junction contained 13 bases not matched to a gene. The CDR3 spans 20 residues. CDR1 and CDR2 from the germline V gene are MGHRA and YSYEKL. This chain's CDR3 is CASSQEPGLAGGRETDTQYF. The DNA for the CDR3 is TGCGCCAGCAGCCAAGAACCAGGGCTAGCGGGGGGGCGGGAAACAGATACGCAGTATTTT.

V is TRBV15 and J is TRBJ2-5, with D maybe TRBD1 (5 bases). The CDR3 sequence is 14 residues long. The V gene lost 1 base and the J gene lost 4 bases, with 10 bases spanning the gap. The germline CDR1 and CDR2 sequences are LNHNV and YYDKDF (reference sequence). The CDR3 spells CATSRVGDRETQYF. CDR3 sequence (DNA): TGTGCCACCAGCAGAGTAGGGGATAGAGAGACCCAGTACTTC.

This clonotype appeared a few times. V is TRBV20-1 and J is TRBJ2-7; possibly TRBD1 for D (5 bases). The CDR3 runs 11 residues. CDR1 and CDR2 (germline): DFQATT, SNEGSKA (reference sequence). V lost 0 bases to trimming and J lost 6 bases, with 6 bases between them. The CDR3 DNA reads as TGCAGTGCTAGAGATAGGGGCGAGCAGTACTTC. Residues: CSARDRGEQYF.

This clonotype was picked up many times. The chain is built from TRBV6-5 and TRBJ2-2; D not resolved. Trimming took 4 bases from V and 7 from J, leaving 7 bases between them. Germline CDR1 reads MNHEY; CDR2 reads SVGAGI. The CDR3 spans 12 residues. CDR3 region: CASSFYGGELFF. As DNA, the CDR3 is TGTGCCAGCAGTTTCTACGGCGGGGAGCTGTTTTTT.

This clonotype has a handful of counts. This chain uses TRBV4-2 with TRBJ1-1; tentatively, D is TRBD1 (6 bases). Germline values: CDR1 LGHNA, CDR2 YNFKEQ. The CDR3 spans 14 residues. The V end was cut by 8 bases, the J end by 1 base, with 14 bases between. The CDR3 sequence is CASARGDGNTEAFF. CDR3 nucleotide sequence: TGTGCCAGCGCTAGGGGGGACGGGAACACTGAAGCTTTCTTT.

This chain links TRBV20-1 with TRBJ1-4, with TRBD1 matching over 8 bases. Germline CDR1 is DFQATT and CDR2 is SNEGSKA (reference sequence). V lost 6 bases to trimming and J lost 5 bases; unmatched junction nucleotides: 14. The CDR3 covers 16 residues. The chain's CDR3 is CSAPPPDPGGNEKLFF. In DNA, the CDR3 is TGCAGTGCCCCCCCTCCCGATCCAGGGGGCAATGAAAAACTGTTTTTT.

The chain recombines TRBV5-1 with TRBJ1-1; 8 bases align to TRBD1. The CDR3 is 14 residues long. Germline V CDR1 and CDR2: SGHRS, YFSETQ. V dropped 2 bases and J dropped 5; count of bases not matched to a gene: 5. As DNA, the CDR3 is TGCGCCAGCAGCTTCCTCAGGGGGCGTACTGAAGCTTTCTTT. It yields the protein CASSFLRGRTEAFF.

The J gene is TRBJ2-7, the V gene TRBV7-9; D remains ambiguous. The CDR3 sequence is 15 residues long. Germline lookup yields CDR1 SEHNR and CDR2 FQNEAQ (reference sequence). Trimming cost V 1 base and J 3 bases, with 13 bases left between them. The CDR3 loop is CASSLGSASLYEQYF. The CDR3 DNA follows: TGTGCCAGCAGCTTAGGATCGGCCAGTCTCTACGAGCAGTACTTC.